This T cell receptor (beta chain) is from a study of T-cell reconstitution after alpha-beta-depleted transplantation in children. This clonotype has ten or more counts. The antigen remains unidentified. Study-level results: Expanded clones from the graft, numbering several hundred, reportedly supplied alpha-beta T cells about two months after transplant. For some patients, TCRbeta diversity was high at day 60 because of recipient T cells and thymic progenitors that survived. It was newly produced T cells that mostly accounted for T-cell counts and diversity one year after transplant.

Trimming removed 2 bases at V and 7 bases at J, with 7 bases between. Germline V gene lookup returns CDR1 SGHDT and CDR2 YYEEEE. This CDR3 is built from 12 residues. The library targeted TCRbeta and was prepared with unique molecular identifiers. TCRdb ran MiXCR on the PCR reads and lists one entry per CDR3 protein. The table shows approximately 300,000 distinct CDR3 sequences, with around 10% occurring only once. The specimen was PBMCs, collected before TCRalphabeta/CD19-depleted stem cell transplant. The V call is TRBV5-6, the J call TRBJ2-1; D gene uncertain. The TCR was taken from a boy in the first two years of life with acute myeloid leukemia, due to receive a stem cell transplant. Here the CDR3 reads CASSLYGNEQFF. The CDR3 nucleotides are TGTGCCAGCAGCTTATATGGGAATGAGCAGTTCTTC.